A selection of T cell receptor beta chains follows, all from one sample in a study of blood T cell repertoires in COVID-19. Produced via immunoSEQ multiplex PCR; TCRdb's table is partial and in-frame only. Of roughly 200,000 clones detected, around 84% appear once; the ten largest clones hold less than 15%. The material sequenced was peripheral blood. Every receptor here comes from a human donor in a cohort sampled during active COVID-19. Both conserved end residues are part of each CDR3. The D gene is left open where the match is weak. Expanded clones get a size class; other rows say once, few or many, or leave the size out.

V gene	D gene	clone size	J gene	CDR3 DNA	CDR3 protein
TRBV27	-	-	TRBJ2-2	TGTGCCAGCAGTCCCTCCTTAGGGGAGAACACCGGGGAGCTGTTTTTT	CASSPSLGENTGELFF
TRBV2	TRBD2	-	TRBJ2-7	TGTGCCAGCAGTGCTCCCGGGGGGTACCAACATATAGGATACGAGCAGTACTTC	CASSAPGGYQHIGYEQYF
TRBV3-1/TRBV3-2	-	-	TRBJ1-1	TGTGCCAGCAGGCTGGGAGAGGCTCGGAACACTGAAGCTTTCTTT	CASRLGEARNTEAFF
TRBV14	TRBD2	-	TRBJ2-7	TGTGCCAGCAGCTCGGGACTAGCGGATGTTGAGCAGTACTTC	CASSSGLADVEQYF
TRBV5-6	-	-	TRBJ2-4	TGTGCCAGCAGCGCCGCTGCCCCCGGGGCCAAAAACATTCAGTACTTC	CASSAAAPGAKNIQYF
TRBV6-1	TRBD2	-	TRBJ2-7	TGTGCCAGCAGTGAACCGGGACTAGCTCGGCAGTACTTC	CASSEPGLARQYF
TRBV19	TRBD1	-	TRBJ1-5	TGTGCCAGTACGTCAGGGGGTGCCCCCCAGCATTTT	CASTSGGAPQHF
TRBV6-4	-	-	TRBJ1-6	TGTGCCAGCAGTCCTTTGCTGGGGGGTGGTAATTCACCCCTCCACTTT	CASSPLLGGGNSPLHF
TRBV24-1	-	-	TRBJ2-5	TGTGCCACCAGTGATCCTGGTTACGGGTCTGAGACCCAGTACTTC	CATSDPGYGSETQYF
TRBV27	TRBD1	-	TRBJ1-6	TGTGCCAGCAGACTCGACAGGGGTCGGTCCTATAATTCACCCCTCCACTTT	CASRLDRGRSYNSPLHF
TRBV14	TRBD2	-	TRBJ2-7	TGTGCCAGCAGCCTACGTACCGGGACTAACTCCTACGAGCAGTACTTC	CASSLRTGTNSYEQYF
TRBV12-3/TRBV12-4	-	-	TRBJ2-7	TGTGCCAGCAGTCCGGGGACTTTCTACGAGCAGTACTTC	CASSPGTFYEQYF
TRBV7-9	TRBD2	-	TRBJ2-2	TGTGCCAGCAGCCCCAGCGGGGGGGCCGGGGAGCTGTTTTTT	CASSPSGGAGELFF
TRBV4-1	TRBD2	-	TRBJ2-3	TGCGCCAGCAGCCATCCCGGACTAGCGGGAGTAAAGAAGGTGGGTTCAGATACGCAGTATTTT	CASSHPGLAGVKKVGSDTQYF
TRBV18	-	-	TRBJ2-7	TGTGCCAGCTCACCAGTACCTAGCGAAGACTACGAGCAGTACTTC	CASSPVPSEDYEQYF
TRBV28	TRBD2	-	TRBJ2-1	TGTGCCAGCACTATACTAGCGGGAGGGTACAATGAGCAGTTCTTC	CASTILAGGYNEQFF
TRBV3-1/TRBV3-2	TRBD2	once	TRBJ2-1	TGTGCCAGCAGCCAAGGGTTCGGCGGGAGCTCCTACAATGAGCAGTTCTTC	CASSQGFGGSSYNEQFF
TRBV7-2	TRBD1	-	TRBJ1-2	TGTGCCAGCAGCTTAGAGGGACAGGGGTTAACCCTCTATGGCTACACCTTC	CASSLEGQGLTLYGYTF
TRBV28	-	-	TRBJ1-3	TGTGCCAGCAGGATTTCCGGATCTTCTAGCTCTGGAAACACCATATATTTT	CASRISGSSSSGNTIYF
TRBV6-5	-	-	TRBJ2-7	TGTGCCAGCAGTTACGCGGACAGTTCAGCCTACGAGCAGTACTTC	CASSYADSSAYEQYF
TRBV5-1	-	-	TRBJ2-7	TGCGCCAGCAGCTCCGTAGGGGGAACCTACGAGCAGTACTTC	CASSSVGGTYEQYF
TRBV28	-	few	TRBJ1-5	TGTGCCAGCCTACTTCGGGGGTTGACGAGGCAGCCCCAGCATTTT	CASLLRGLTRQPQHF
TRBV5-1	TRBD2	-	TRBJ2-7	TGCGCCAGCAGCACCTCTAGCGGGAGAGGCTACGAGCAGTACTTC	CASSTSSGRGYEQYF
TRBV3-1/TRBV3-2	TRBD2	-	TRBJ2-2	TGTGCCAGCAGCCAAAAACTAGCGAGCGCGAACACCGGGGAGCTGTTTTTT	CASSQKLASANTGELFF
TRBV7-2	TRBD2	many	TRBJ2-7	TGTGCCAGCAGCTTAGATGGGACTAGGACCTACGAGCAGTACTTC	CASSLDGTRTYEQYF
TRBV4-1	-	-	TRBJ2-5	TGCGCCAGCAGCCAAGAGGGCCTTCAAGAGACCCAGTACTTC	CASSQEGLQETQYF
TRBV6-1	TRBD1	-	TRBJ2-7	TGTGCCAGCAGTGAATACCAGGGGGCCTACGAGCAGTACTTC	CASSEYQGAYEQYF
TRBV11-3	TRBD1	once	TRBJ2-1	TGTGCCAGCAGCAAACCGGGACAGAGCTACAATGAGCAGTTCTTC	CASSKPGQSYNEQFF
TRBV2	TRBD2	-	TRBJ2-3	TGTGCCAGCAGAACAACTAGCGCCCTACTACATAGCACAGATACGCAGTATTTT	CASRTTSALLHSTDTQYF
TRBV28	-	-	TRBJ2-2	TGTGCCAGCAGACCCACAACACCCCAGCGTGGTCGTACCGGGGAGCTGTTTTTT	CASRPTTPQRGRTGELFF
TRBV2	TRBD1	-	TRBJ1-2	TGTGCCAGCATTACAGGGGCAACCTATGGCTACACCTTC	CASITGATYGYTF